Listed here are 30 T cell receptor beta chains from one sample, sequenced in a study of graft-versus-host responses after intestinal transplantation. Antigens for these TCRs are unknown. Data came from immunoSEQ multiplex PCR; TCRdb stores just in-frame clones and leaves some out. The sample has over 90,000 clones; roughly 89% are singletons. Specimen: unstimulated CD4+ T cells sorted from spleen or lymph node cells, collected before transplant. The source is a human donor who was the organ donor for an intestinal transplant.

This chain links TRBV29-1 with TRBJ2-4; no clear D. V was clipped by 5 bases and J by 0 bases, with 11 bases between them. Per the germline V gene, CDR1 is SQVTM and CDR2 is ANQGSEA. This CDR3 comprises 14 residues. The DNA of the CDR3 is TGCAGCGTTCGGTCCCTCCTAGCCAAAAACATTCAGTACTTC. It is translated as CSVRSLLAKNIQYF.

In its sample, this clone was seen once. The chain recombines TRBV6-6 with TRBJ2-7; 11 bases map to TRBD1. The CDR3 contains 16 residues. Germline CDR1 and CDR2: MNHNY and SVGAGI (reference sequence). V trimming: 7 bases; J trimming: 2 bases; junction bases outside the gene matches: 10. CDR3 in DNA: TGTGCCAGCACCAAGACTCCGGGACAGGGGGCCTACGAGCAGTACTTC. This codes for CASTKTPGQGAYEQYF.

The V call is TRBV5-5, the J call TRBJ2-5; D is possibly TRBD1 (6 bases). Germline V lookup: CDR1 SGHKS, CDR2 YYEKEE (reference sequence). This CDR3 comprises 14 residues. Trimming cost V 4 bases and J 5 bases, with 15 bases left between them. In DNA form, the CDR3 reads TGTGCCAGCAGCCGAGTCTCAAGGGGGGAGACCCAGTACTTC. This codes for CASSRVSRGETQYF.

This chain links TRBV2 with TRBJ1-1; D may be TRBD1 (5 bases). Between the trimmed V and J ends, which lost 2 bases and 2 bases, there was a span of 9 bases. This CDR3 region has 14 residues. Germline V CDR1 and CDR2: SNHLY, FYNNEI. The CDR3 region has the DNA TGTGCCAGCAGTGAACCAGGGTCTAACACTGAAGCTTTCTTT. Amino acid sequence: CASSEPGSNTEAFF.

This clone was observed a single time. The chain recombines TRBV6-5 with TRBJ1-1, with 8 bases identical to TRBD1. Trimming took 7 bases from V and 7 from J; bases not matched to a gene: 11. This CDR3 contains 14 residues. The V gene's germline CDR1 is MNHEY and CDR2 SVGAGI. CDR3 in amino acids: CASTTDRGRVEAFF. Written as DNA, the CDR3 is TGTGCCAGCACCACCGACAGGGGTCGGGTTGAAGCTTTCTTT.

This chain joins TRBV6-4 and TRBJ1-2, with 8 nucleotides matching TRBD1. V shed 6 bases and J 4 bases; nucleotides not matched to a gene: 4. The CDR3 is 13 amino acids. Germline V gene data show CDR1 as MRHNA and CDR2 as SNTAGT. CDR3 sequence (DNA): TGTGCCAGCAGGCTGGACAGGGCCTATGGCTACACCTTC. It codes for CASRLDRAYGYTF.

This chain connects TRBV18 to TRBJ1-2, with unresolved D. The CDR3 is made up of 14 amino acids. Germline-derived CDR1 and CDR2 are KGHSH and LQKENI. V was clipped by 5 bases and J by 2 bases, with 12 bases between them. CDR3 sequence reads: CASSFRSPNYGYTF. The DNA of the CDR3 is TGTGCCAGCTCATTCAGGTCCCCCAACTATGGCTACACCTTC.

This sequence joins TRBV13 and TRBJ2-1; TRBD2 agrees at 7 bases. This CDR3 spans 15 amino acids. Germline assignment: CDR1 PRHDT and CDR2 FYEKMQ (reference sequence). Unmatched junction bases numbered 8, after V lost 2 bases and J lost 7 bases. The CDR3 bases are TGTGCCAGCAGCTTAACGGCTAGCGGTAGGAATGAGCAGTTCTTC. This codes for CASSLTASGRNEQFF.

The chain is built from TRBV5-4 and TRBJ2-7; TRBD1 matches at 7 bases. Germline CDR1 reads SGHNT; CDR2 reads YYREEE (reference sequence). Losses at the gene ends were 3 bases for V and 2 bases for J; bases not matched to a gene: 11. The CDR3 covers 16 residues. The CDR3, as DNA: TGTGCCAGCAGCTCCGCTCTTGAGGACAGGCCCTACGAGCAGTACTTC. It specifies CASSSALEDRPYEQYF.

The CDR3 region is CASSLDTSGGPITQYF. For the CDR3, the DNA is TGTGCCAGCAGCTTAGATACTAGCGGGGGGCCCATTACGCAGTATTTT. The genes are TRBV7-2 and TRBJ2-3; TRBD2 matches at 12 bases. The CDR3 runs to 16 residues. Germline CDR1 reads SGHTA; CDR2 reads FQGNSA. J lost 8 bases, V lost 1 base, and 7 bases had no gene match.

The rearrangement joins TRBV5-1 to TRBJ2-1, with a tentative D call TRBD1 (5 bases). Trimming stripped 1 base from V and 3 bases from J, with 17 bases between. The CDR3 extends over 17 amino acids. CDR1 and CDR2 (germline): SGHRS, YFSETQ. CDR3 amino acids: CASSLLGQGDFYNEQFF. CDR3 DNA sequence: TGCGCCAGCAGCTTGTTGGGGCAGGGCGACTTCTACAATGAGCAGTTCTTC.

The V and J genes are TRBV6-5 and TRBJ2-5; 8 bases align to TRBD2. Trimming removed 8 bases from V and 5 bases from J; junction bases left unmatched: 13. Germline V lookup: CDR1 MNHEY, CDR2 SVGAGI. This CDR3 spans 15 amino acids. The CDR3: CASSLLAAWRETQYF. CDR3 DNA: TGTGCCAGCTCCCTACTAGCGGCCTGGAGGGAGACCCAGTACTTC.

The rearrangement uses TRBV7-9 and TRBJ1-1, with 10 bases matching TRBD1. The length of the CDR3 is 14 residues. CDR1 is SEHNR, CDR2 FQNEAQ, per germline (reference sequence). Trimming took 9 bases from V and 7 from J; bases not matched to a gene: 11. The CDR3: CASVPGTGVGEAFF. CDR3 DNA sequence: TGTGCCAGTGTCCCCGGGACAGGGGTGGGTGAAGCTTTCTTT.

The V gene is TRBV6-1, the J gene TRBJ2-7; 8 bases map to TRBD1. The V segment lost 6 bases and the J segment 4 bases; nucleotides outside the gene matches: 5. The CDR3 has 13 residues. Germline V gene data show CDR1 as MNHNS and CDR2 as SASEGT. The CDR3 coding sequence is TGTGCCAGCAGGAGTGGACAGGGTTACGAGCAGTACTTC. It codes for CASRSGQGYEQYF.

The chain has TRBV5-1 and TRBJ2-5; 8 positions match TRBD2. Germline values: CDR1 SGHRS, CDR2 YFSETQ. The CDR3 extends over 17 amino acids. V was clipped by 4 bases and J by 3 bases; unmatched bases: 14. The CDR3 DNA reads TGCGCCAGCAGCAATGGTTTGGGGCCGGGGGGGAAAGAGACCCAGTACTTC. Protein: CASSNGLGPGGKETQYF.

This clone was seen a few times. This chain joins TRBV10-3 and TRBJ2-7; 11 bases are a match to TRBD2. Trimming removed 6 bases from V and 5 bases from J; junction bases left unmatched: 6. This CDR3 is built from 14 residues. Germline loops: CDR1 ENHRY, CDR2 SYGVKD. CDR3 sequence reads: CAISGSSGGNEQYF. The CDR3 DNA reads TGTGCCATCAGCGGGTCTAGCGGGGGGAACGAGCAGTACTTC.

This chain links TRBV15 with TRBJ1-2, with 8 bases fitting TRBD1. V lost 1 base to trimming and J lost 5 bases; unmatched junction nucleotides: 12. Per the germline V gene, CDR1 is LNHNV and CDR2 is YYDKDF (reference sequence). CDR3 size: 17 residues. The chain's CDR3 is CATSRGDRPNLLYGYTF. CDR3 DNA sequence: TGTGCCACCAGCAGAGGGGACAGGCCGAACCTCCTTTATGGCTACACCTTC.

The chain is built from TRBV7-2 and TRBJ2-5, with 7 nucleotides matching TRBD1. The CDR3 has 13 residues. CDR1 is SGHTA and CDR2 is FQGNSA in the germline V gene. V was pared by 5 bases and J by 2 bases, with 2 bases of the junction left unmatched. The CDR3: CASSLDRQETQYF. CDR3 DNA sequence: TGTGCCAGCAGCCTGGACAGGCAAGAGACCCAGTACTTC.

This clone came up a few times. The rearrangement joins TRBV7-3 to TRBJ1-6; tentatively, D is TRBD1 (5 bases). Germline loops: CDR1 SGHTA, CDR2 FQGTGA. This CDR3 has 15 residues. The germline V and J ends were trimmed by 5 bases and 6 bases, with 14 bases remaining between them. The CDR3 DNA is TGTGCCAGCAGCGACCTAGGGGCACGTAATTCACCCCTCCACTTT. Translated, it gives CASSDLGARNSPLHF.

This sequence joins TRBV20-1 and TRBJ1-2; D is undetermined. The CDR3 length is 11 residues. Trimming took 1 base from V and 8 from J, leaving 8 bases between them. CDR1 is DFQATT, CDR2 SNEGSKA, per germline (reference sequence). The CDR3 sequence: CSARGAGGYTF. The CDR3 DNA is TGCAGTGCTAGAGGAGCCGGGGGCTACACCTTC.

This clone appeared a few times. The chain has TRBV18 and TRBJ1-5; D ambiguous. The germline gives CDR1 KGHSH, CDR2 LQKENI. Trimming pared 0 bases from V and 3 bases from J, leaving 9 bases between. The CDR3 contains 15 residues. In DNA form, the CDR3 reads TGTGCCAGCTCACCACCCCAGGTCCCCAATCAGCCCCAGCATTTT. Its translation is CASSPPQVPNQPQHF.

V is TRBV15 and J is TRBJ1-2; 8 bases fit TRBD1. The CDR3 has 13 amino acids. J lost 5 bases, V lost 3 bases, and 2 bases had no gene match. In germline, CDR1 is LNHNV, CDR2 YYDKDF (reference sequence). The CDR3, as DNA: TGTGCCACCAGCAGCCGACAGGGGTATGGCTACACCTTC. Its protein is CATSSRQGYGYTF. The variable domain in full, completed from reference TRBV15 and TRBJ1-2, reads DAMVIQNPRYQVTQFGKPVTLSCSQTLNHNVMYWYQQKSSQAPKLLFHYYDKDFNNEADTPDNFQSRRPNTSFCFLDIRSPGLGDTAMYLCATSSRQGYGYTFGSGTRLTVV.

V is TRBV6-6 and J is TRBJ1-5; 8 bases are shared with TRBD1. V lost 2 bases and J lost 4; bases outside the gene matches: 4. Germline loops: CDR1 MNHNY, CDR2 SVGAGI (reference sequence). The CDR3 sequence is 15 residues long. CDR3 in amino acids: CASSYGTGGNQPQHF. CDR3 in DNA: TGTGCCAGCAGTTACGGGACAGGAGGGAATCAGCCCCAGCATTTT.

V gene TRBV11-2 combines with J gene TRBJ1-6; TRBD1 aligns across 9 bases. CDR1 and CDR2 from the germline V gene are SGHAT and FQNNGV. The CDR3 sequence is 16 residues long. V lost 1 base, J lost 8 bases, and 6 bases stayed unmatched. CDR3 coding DNA: TGTGCCAGCAGCTTAGGCTGGGACAGGGCTTATTCACCCCTCCACTTT. It specifies CASSLGWDRAYSPLHF.

The V call is TRBV30, the J call TRBJ1-6, with 7 nucleotides matching TRBD1. The CDR3 contains 14 residues. Germline loops: CDR1 GTSNPN, CDR2 SVGIG (reference sequence). V was clipped by 0 bases and J by 10 bases; unmatched bases: 6. The CDR3 nucleotides read TGTGCCTGGAGTGTAAGGGGGCTTAGGTCACCCCTCCACTTT. It specifies CAWSVRGLRSPLHF.

This clone was recorded only once. The chain employs TRBV5-4 and TRBJ1-2; no definite D call. CDR3 length: 14 amino acids. The germline V gene encodes CDR1 SGHNT and CDR2 YYREEE (reference sequence). V lost 2 bases and J 4 bases, leaving 12 bases between the germline ends. Here the CDR3 reads CASSFPADFYGYTF. CDR3 nucleotides: TGTGCCAGCAGCTTCCCGGCTGACTTCTATGGCTACACCTTC.

The chain employs TRBV25-1 and TRBJ2-1, with 10 nucleotides matching TRBD2. V gave up 4 bases and J gave up 2 bases; unmatched junction bases: 5. This CDR3 has 16 amino acids. In germline, CDR1 is MGHDK, CDR2 SYGVNS. The CDR3 reads CASSAPLAGPYNEQFF. The CDR3 DNA sequence: TGTGCCAGCAGTGCACCACTAGCGGGGCCCTACAATGAGCAGTTCTTC. Filled out from reference TRBV25-1 and TRBJ2-1, the complete variable domain reads EADIYQTPRYLVIGTGKKITLECSQTMGHDKMYWYQQDPGMELHLIHYSYGVNSTEKGDLSSESTVSRIRTEHFPLTLESARPSHTSQYLCASSAPLAGPYNEQFFGPGTRLTVL.

CDR3 sequence (DNA): TGCGCCAGCAGCCAAGATGTCCCTGGACAGGGCCGGACCTACGAGCAGTACTTC. Protein: CASSQDVPGQGRTYEQYF. The V call is TRBV4-3, the J call TRBJ2-7; TRBD1 agrees at 8 bases. J gave up 2 bases and V 0 bases, and 12 bases lay outside the gene matches. This CDR3 is built from 18 residues. CDR1 LGHNA and CDR2 YSLEER come from the germline V gene.

The chain employs TRBV28 and TRBJ2-7; 13 bases match TRBD2. The CDR3 runs 18 residues. Germline trimming cut 5 bases from V and 0 bases from J; bases unmatched to any gene: 10. Germline V lookup: CDR1 MDHEN, CDR2 SYDVKM. CDR3 coding DNA: TGTGCCAGCAGTCGTCCGGGACTAGCGGGGAAGGCCTCCTACGAGCAGTACTTC. Protein: CASSRPGLAGKASYEQYF.

This chain connects TRBV7-6 to TRBJ1-4, with no clear D. V lost 5 bases and J lost 4, with 14 bases in between. CDR3 length: 15 amino acids. CDR1 is SGHVS and CDR2 is FNYEAQ in the germline V gene. The CDR3 loop is CASSDSRRYNEKLFF. The CDR3 DNA reads as TGTGCCAGCAGCGATAGTAGGAGGTATAATGAAAAACTGTTTTTT.